This TCR beta chain was found in a study of blood T cell repertoires in COVID-19. Profiled with immunoSEQ multiplex PCR; TCRdb holds only in-frame clones, not every one. Of roughly 230,000 clones listed, 88% are singletons. The germline V gene encodes CDR1 LNHDA and CDR2 SQIVND (reference sequence). With V trimmed by 5 bases and J by 6 bases, 12 bases remained unmatched. The CDR3 extends over 16 amino acids. The clonotype originates from a human donor in a cohort sampled during active COVID-19. This sequence joins TRBV19 and TRBJ1-5, with 8 positions matching TRBD1. Sequencing used peripheral blood. The chain's CDR3 is CASSRLTGTGGQPQHF. In DNA, the CDR3 is TGTGCCAGTAGTCGCCTGACAGGGACAGGAGGTCAGCCCCAGCATTTT.